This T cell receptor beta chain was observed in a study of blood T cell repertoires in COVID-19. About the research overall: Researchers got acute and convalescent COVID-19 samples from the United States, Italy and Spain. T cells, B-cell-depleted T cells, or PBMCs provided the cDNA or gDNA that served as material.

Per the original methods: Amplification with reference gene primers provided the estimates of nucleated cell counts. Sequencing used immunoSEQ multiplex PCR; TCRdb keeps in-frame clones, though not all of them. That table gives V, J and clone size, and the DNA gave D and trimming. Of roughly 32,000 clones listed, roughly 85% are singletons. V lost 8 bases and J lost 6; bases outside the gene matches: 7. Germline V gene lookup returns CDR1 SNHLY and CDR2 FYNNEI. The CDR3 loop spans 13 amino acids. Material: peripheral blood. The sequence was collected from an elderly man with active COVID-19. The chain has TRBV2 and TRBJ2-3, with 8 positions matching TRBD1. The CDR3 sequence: CASGTRGQDTQYF. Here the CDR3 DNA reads TGTGCCAGCGGGACCAGGGGGCAGGATACGCAGTATTTT.